This T cell receptor (beta chain) was sequenced for a study of blood T cell repertoires in COVID-19. The table came from immunoSEQ multiplex PCR; TCRdb's copy has only in-frame clones and leaves some out. The table has some 290,000 clones, 87% seen once. The V gene end was trimmed by 4 bases and the J gene end by 7 bases; junction bases not matched to a gene: 14. The CDR3 is 17 residues long. Germline loops: CDR1 MDHEN, CDR2 SYDVKM. Material for sequencing was peripheral blood. The gene calls are TRBV28 and TRBJ1-4; 8 bases match TRBD1. This receptor was taken from a woman in her 50s who had recovered from COVID-19. CDR3 in amino acids: CASSYPQGDRITEKLFF. DNA of the CDR3: TGTGCCAGCAGTTATCCTCAGGGGGACAGGATCACTGAAAAACTGTTTTTT.